This T cell receptor beta chain was observed in a study of CD8 T cells in ankylosing spondylitis. From germline, CDR1 is LNHNV and CDR2 YYDKDF (reference sequence). Trimming removed 8 bases from V and 1 base from J, with 3 bases in between. The CDR3 extends over 11 amino acids. This clonotype has just a few counts. In TCRdb, the 5' RACE reads were re-called with MiXCR into one record per CDR3 protein. The table has about 340,000 distinct CDR3 sequences, roughly 14% seen once; the top ten hold roughly 0.99%. This TCR was sampled from a male donor with ankylosing spondylitis or in good health (not recorded which). The sample was blood, either unsorted or a sorted T cell fraction (not recorded which). The chain has TRBV15 and TRBJ2-1; unclear D gene. The CDR3 sequence is CATGSYNEQFF. The CDR3 DNA reads TGTGCCACCGGTTCCTACAATGAGCAGTTCTTC. Filled out from reference TRBV15 and TRBJ2-1, the complete variable domain reads DAMVIQNPRYQVTQFGKPVTLSCSQTLNHNVMYWYQQKSSQAPKLLFHYYDKDFNNEADTPDNFQSRRPNTSFCFLDIRSPGLGDTAMYLCATGSYNEQFFGPGTRLTVL.